Included here is one TCR beta chain sequence, with context. What it binds is unknown. Per germline, CDR1 SGHTA and CDR2 FQGNSA. Trimming pared 2 bases from V and 1 base from J, leaving 8 bases between. The CDR3 extends over 14 amino acids. These data are taken from a study of T cell responses to AZD1222 COVID-19 vaccine. Study results and limitations: Spike was spanned by vaccine-associated CD4 TCRs, with dominance at 160-218 and 743-854. Baseline seropositivity occurred in only 5 or 6 AZD1222 recipients. Donors in the cohort were predominantly white British and more often female, and clonal diversity was possibly underestimated.

The table came from immunoSEQ multiplex PCR; TCRdb's copy has only in-frame clones and leaves some out. The sample includes more than 70,000 clones, about 89% seen only once; the top ten take around 5%. The rearrangement links TRBV7-2 to TRBJ1-2, with D uncertain. Sequenced here: peripheral blood, sampled 28 days after the second AZD1222 dose. The receptor was isolated from an adult who received the AZD1222 COVID-19 vaccine. DNA for the CDR3: TGTGCCAGCAGCTTAATTAACAGTAACTATGGCTACACCTTC. This sequence encodes CASSLINSNYGYTF.